A selection of T cell receptor beta chains follows, all from one sample in a study of T cells after yellow fever vaccination. TCRdb re-derived calls from the 5' RACE reads in MiXCR, one entry per CDR3 protein. Of around 40,000 distinct CDR3 sequences listed, 6.5% to 8.5% are singletons. The sample was CD8+ T cells not binding an NS4B(214-222) dextramer, sorted from PBMCs, taken 45 days after the yellow fever booster vaccination. The source is a young man who received the YFV17D yellow fever vaccine. Each CDR3 is given with its conserved first and last residue.

J | V | CDR3
TRBJ2-1 | TRBV27 | CASSSERLAVYNEQFF
TRBJ2-7 | TRBV3-1 | CASCHAPGLIYEQYF
TRBJ2-7 | TRBV6-2/TRBV6-3 | CASHPGTYEQYF
TRBJ2-3 | TRBV7-9 | CASSPGTLGGDTQYF
TRBJ2-1 | TRBV7-9 | CASSLGGDEQFF
TRBJ2-3 | TRBV4-3 | CASSQVLAGAEIGSTDTQYF
TRBJ2-1 | TRBV19 | CASSIRGSSYNEQFF
TRBJ2-1 | TRBV9 | CASSKGPEQFF
TRBJ2-1 | TRBV11-2 | CASSLDLGGEQFF
TRBJ2-7 | TRBV12-3/TRBV12-4 | CASARTTPYEQYF
TRBJ2-7 | TRBV11-2 | CASSLQSYEQYF
TRBJ2-2 | TRBV5-6 | CASSLVLLNTGELFF
TRBJ1-4 | TRBV3-1 | CASSNLLTGYNEKLFF
TRBJ2-1 | TRBV7-2 | CASSPGQGFDNEQFF
TRBJ2-1 | TRBV7-8 | CASSLGASGSMNNEQFF
TRBJ2-1 | TRBV18 | CASSPPQSQTSGMGNEQFF
TRBJ2-7 | TRBV4-3 | CASSLGQGSHEQYF